The text below deals with one T cell receptor (beta chain). This sample was included in a study of control samples from healthy donors and cancer patients. Clones were read by immunoSEQ multiplex PCR, and TCRdb kept only the in-frame ones, dropping some. Of 130,000 to 150,000 clones detected, roughly 94% appear once; the ten largest clones hold 14%. The sequence came from a man aged 55-75 years with colorectal cancer. The sample consisted of PBMCs.

CDR3 loop: CASSYRTDSFF. Here the CDR3 DNA reads TGTGCCAGCAGTTACCGCACGGACTCTTTCTTT. The gene calls are TRBV6-6 and TRBJ1-1, with D unresolved. The germline V and J ends were trimmed by 2 bases and 12 bases, with 10 bases remaining between them. The CDR3 contains 11 residues. The germline gives CDR1 MNHNY, CDR2 SVGAGI (reference sequence).